This TCR beta chain is from a study of blood T cell repertoires in COVID-19. Study summary: PBMCs, B-cell-depleted T cells, or T cells provided the cDNA or gDNA that made up the material.

Original processing notes: Reference gene primer amplification gave estimated nucleated cell counts. Libraries were prepared by immunoSEQ multiplex PCR; TCRdb keeps only in-frame clonotypes and omits some of them. D and trimming come from the DNA, and the V and J calls and clone size come from that table. This sample yields some 120,000 clones, of which approximately 91% are seen a single time; over 1% belongs to the top ten. The V segment lost 4 bases and the J segment 3 bases; nucleotides outside the gene matches: 4. CDR1 is SNHLY and CDR2 is FYNNEI in the germline V gene. This CDR3 has 15 amino acids.

The TCR sequence derives from a woman of 80 years or more with acute or convalescent COVID-19. The material sequenced was peripheral blood. The V and J genes are TRBV2 and TRBJ1-5; 9 bases line up with TRBD1. The CDR3 loop is CASSVDRGVNQPQHF. The CDR3 DNA reads as TGTGCCAGCAGTGTGGACAGGGGCGTCAATCAGCCCCAGCATTTT.